Listed below are T cell receptor beta chains from one sample, sequenced in a study of cytomegalovirus exposure and HLA in healthy donors. This table comes from immunoSEQ multiplex PCR, and its TCRdb copy is limited to in-frame clones, with some not included. The sample yields about 170,000 clones, over 75% seen once. The sequencing sample was made of PBMCs. All receptors come from a woman aged 50 to 65 in good health and CMV-seropositive. Each CDR3 is given with its conserved first and last residue.

V	CDR3
TRBV14	CASSQDLPGGTGNTIYF
TRBV11-2	CASTVDRINYGYTF
TRBV28	CASSFSTGGAAFF
TRBV19	CASSRYAATNEKLFF
TRBV5-1	CASNVFRSDTEAFF
TRBV9	CASSSNTDTQYF
TRBV5-6	CASSIRSRTGTAAYEQYF
TRBV7-2	CASSLLPSSSNEQFF
TRBV5-5	CASSEIGETQYF
TRBV28	CASVGTGSEQYF
TRBV19	CASRSRSEQYF
TRBV28	CASRDTSGRSGTQYF